Presented here are 12 T cell receptor beta chains from one specimen sequenced in a study of radiotherapy plus CTLA-4 blockade in lung cancer. This table comes from immunoSEQ multiplex PCR, and its TCRdb copy is limited to in-frame clones, with some not included. Here the sample spans roughly 54,000 clones, around four fifths being singletons. The input for sequencing was peripheral blood, taken from a patient treated with radiotherapy plus ipilimumab. The receptors were sampled from a human donor with non-small cell lung cancer who had a partial response to radiotherapy plus ipilimumab.

V and J are TRBV6-5 and TRBJ1-5; TRBD1 agrees at 8 bases. The germline V gene encodes CDR1 MNHEY and CDR2 SVGAGI. The CDR3 contains 14 residues. V dropped 0 bases and J dropped 5; count of bases not matched to a gene: 0. CDR3 nucleotides: TGTGCCAGCAGTTACTCGACAGGGGATCAGCCCCAGCATTTT. It yields the protein CASSYSTGDQPQHF.

V and J are TRBV7-8 and TRBJ1-4; D is unclear. CDR3 length: 13 residues. CDR1 is SGHVS and CDR2 is FQNEAQ in the germline V gene. V shed 4 bases and J shed 7 bases, with 10 bases lying between them. The chain's CDR3 is CASSSDGGEKLFF. Written as DNA, the CDR3 is TGTGCCAGCAGCTCCGATGGAGGTGAAAAACTGTTTTTT.

The chain links TRBV28 to TRBJ1-4, with D perhaps matching TRBD1 (6 bases). Germline CDR1 is MDHEN and CDR2 is SYDVKM. The germline V and J ends were trimmed by 6 bases and 3 bases, with 14 bases remaining between them. This CDR3 has 15 residues. Here the CDR3 reads CASSATGMANEKLFF. The CDR3 nucleotides are TGTGCCAGCAGCGCCACAGGGATGGCTAATGAAAAACTGTTTTTT.

The rearrangement joins TRBV9 to TRBJ1-1; D is undetermined. Trimming pared 6 bases from V and 6 bases from J, leaving 6 bases between. Germline CDR1 SGDLS, CDR2 YYNGEE. The CDR3 contains 10 residues. This CDR3 is CASTDAEAFF. CDR3 nucleotide sequence: TGTGCCAGCACAGATGCTGAAGCTTTCTTT.

The chain recombines TRBV9 with TRBJ2-2; D uncertain. Germline V gives CDR1 SGDLS, CDR2 YYNGEE. The ends were cut back, 2 bases at V and 2 bases at J, with 7 bases in the middle. This CDR3 has 14 amino acids. The chain's CDR3 is CASSVRHNTGELFF. For the CDR3, the DNA is TGTGCCAGCAGCGTTCGACATAACACCGGGGAGCTGTTTTTT.

Concerning this clone itself: The junction does not match germline at one end; this may be a read error. This chain joins TRBV4-3 and TRBJ2-7; D is possibly TRBD2 (7 bases). There are 17 residues in the CDR3. CDR1 is LGHNA, CDR2 YSLEER, per germline. In nucleotides, the CDR3 is TGCACCAGCAGCCAAGAAGCGGGACAAACTCGCTCCTACGAGCAGTACTTC. Amino acid sequence: CTSSQEAGQTRSYEQYF.

The chain has TRBV19 and TRBJ1-2; no firm D call. CDR1 is LNHDA and CDR2 is SQIVND in the germline V gene (reference sequence). Deletions cut 7 bases from V and 0 bases from J, with 12 bases between. CDR3 length: 14 amino acids. This chain's CDR3 is CASTPTGANYGYTF. The CDR3 DNA is TGTGCCAGTACCCCGACCGGGGCTAACTATGGCTACACCTTC.

The V call is TRBV5-6, the J call TRBJ2-1, with 9 positions matching TRBD1. CDR1 and CDR2 (germline): SGHDT, YYEEEE. The CDR3 has 15 amino acids. The V gene end was trimmed by 4 bases and the J gene end by 6 bases; junction bases not matched to a gene: 8. For the CDR3, the DNA is TGTGCCAGCAGCGCCGGGACAGGGACCCGCAATGAGCAGTTCTTC. Translating it yields CASSAGTGTRNEQFF.

The chain is built from TRBV18 and TRBJ1-1; TRBD1 might be the D (6 bases). CDR3 length: 15 amino acids. V was shortened by 3 bases and J by 4 bases, with 15 bases between the two germline ends. Germline V CDR1 and CDR2: KGHSH, LQKENI. The CDR3 nucleotides are TGTGCCAGCTCACCCCTGGGGGCGGCGAGCACTGAAGCTTTCTTT. This codes for CASSPLGAASTEAFF.

The chain recombines TRBV5-1 with TRBJ1-1, with D maybe TRBD1 (5 bases). Germline-derived CDR1 and CDR2 are SGHRS and YFSETQ. Deletions cut 4 bases from V and 0 bases from J, with 16 bases between. The CDR3 is 16 amino acids. CDR3 amino acids: CASSVEGVFVNTEAFF. The DNA for the CDR3 is TGCGCCAGCAGCGTGGAAGGGGTTTTCGTGAACACTGAAGCTTTCTTT.

V gene TRBV28 combines with J gene TRBJ2-1; 8 positions agree with TRBD1. CDR1 MDHEN and CDR2 SYDVKM come from the germline V gene. This CDR3 comprises 21 residues. With 3 bases clipped from V and 0 bases from J, the junction kept 19 bases outside the gene matches. The CDR3 coding sequence is TGTGCCAGCAGTTTCCCATCGGACAGGGAAACGCTACCTAGCTCCTACAATGAGCAGTTCTTC. Its protein is CASSFPSDRETLPSSYNEQFF.

The chain links TRBV19 to TRBJ1-5, with TRBD1 identical over 7 bases. Germline lookup yields CDR1 LNHDA and CDR2 SQIVND (reference sequence). CDR3 size: 13 residues. The V and J ends lost 5 bases and 7 bases, in that order; junction bases with no gene match: 5. CDR3 amino acids: CASSFQGGQPQHF. The CDR3 DNA follows: TGTGCCAGTAGTTTCCAGGGGGGCCAGCCCCAGCATTTT.